This is a list of T cell receptor beta chains from one sample in a study of cytomegalovirus exposure and HLA in healthy donors. Sequencing used immunoSEQ multiplex PCR; TCRdb keeps in-frame clones, though not all of them. Of approximately 190,000 clones in the sample, approximately 81% were seen once. Sequencing was carried out using PBMCs. The receptors originated from a man aged 50 to 59 in good health and CMV-seronegative. Both conserved end residues are part of each CDR3. The D gene is left open where the match is weak. Size tells how often a clone was seen (once, few, many) or the class of an expanded clone, and some rows leave it out.

j_gene | v_gene | abundance | d_gene | CDR3nt | CDR3aa
TRBJ2-1 | TRBV23-1 | - | - | TGCGCCAGCAGCGTCCGTCCCGGCAATGAGCAGTTCTTC | CASSVRPGNEQFF
TRBJ2-7 | TRBV7-9 | - | - | TGTTCCAGCAGCCTTACCCCGGGGGAGCAGTACTTC | CSSSLTPGEQYF
TRBJ2-7 | TRBV29-1 | few | TRBD1 | TGCAGCGTTCTTACAGGGGTCAGCACCTACGAGCAGTACTTC | CSVLTGVSTYEQYF
TRBJ2-5 | TRBV5-3 | - | - | TGTGCCAGAAGCCGGGCGGGAGAGACCCAGTACTTC | CARSRAGETQYF
TRBJ2-3 | TRBV13 | - | - | TGTGCCAGCAGCTTACGAGGGACAAGCACAGATACGCAGTATTTT | CASSLRGTSTDTQYF
TRBJ1-6 | TRBV13 | - | - | TGTGCCAGCAGCTTAGCCGATTCACCCCTCCACTTT | CASSLADSPLHF
TRBJ2-1 | TRBV5-4 | - | TRBD1 | TGTGCCAGCAGCGTGGACAGGGCAACCTACAATGAGCAGTTCTTC | CASSVDRATYNEQFF
TRBJ2-7 | TRBV6-5 | - | - | TGTGCCAGCAGTTACTCGAACATCCTCTACGAGCAGTACTTC | CASSYSNILYEQYF
TRBJ2-7 | TRBV11-1 | - | - | TGTGCCAGCAGCTTAGGACGGGTAAGAGGCTCCTACGAGCAGTACTTC | CASSLGRVRGSYEQYF
TRBJ2-3 | TRBV5-1 | once | TRBD2 | TGCGCCAGCAGCTTGGGACTAGCGGGGGGACGCACAGATACGCAGTATTTT | CASSLGLAGGRTDTQYF
TRBJ2-1 | TRBV6-1 | - | - | TGTGCCAGCAGTTTTTGGGCAGGGTTATACAATGAGCAGTTCTTC | CASSFWAGLYNEQFF
TRBJ2-1 | TRBV29-1 | few | TRBD1 | TGCAGCGTCGGGGGCCACAGGGGGATTGGGAATGAGCAGTTCTTC | CSVGGHRGIGNEQFF
TRBJ2-2 | TRBV9 | - | TRBD1 | TGTGCCAGCAGCGGTCCCGGGACAGGGGTCACCGGGGAGCTGTTTTTT | CASSGPGTGVTGELFF
TRBJ2-2 | TRBV2 | - | TRBD2 | TGTGCCAGCAGTCCCCAGGGACTAGCGGTCACCGGGGAGCTGTTTTTT | CASSPQGLAVTGELFF
TRBJ1-2 | TRBV13 | - | TRBD1 | TGTGCCAGCAGCTTGAAACAGGGGGCTTCTGGCTACACCTTC | CASSLKQGASGYTF
TRBJ1-2 | TRBV7-9 | - | - | TGTGCCAGCAGCACCACAGGGTCCGGCAATGGCTACACCTTC | CASSTTGSGNGYTF
TRBJ2-7 | TRBV6-5 | - | - | TGTGCCAGCAGTTACTCCCTCGACAGGTGGTACGAGCAGTACTTC | CASSYSLDRWYEQYF
TRBJ2-5 | TRBV19 | few | TRBD1 | TGTGCCAGTAGTATCGCAGGGACAGGGGGCGAGACCCAGTACTTC | CASSIAGTGGETQYF
TRBJ2-7 | TRBV5-4 | - | - | TGTGCCAGCAGCTTGAGCACTCCCTACGAGCAGTACTTC | CASSLSTPYEQYF
TRBJ2-3 | TRBV7-2 | - | TRBD2 | TGTGCCAGCAGCTGGGGGGCCCGGGGGGGTACAGATACGCAGTATTTT | CASSWGARGGTDTQYF
TRBJ2-3 | TRBV5-6 | once | - | TGTGCCAGCAGCCAGGGGGGAGCCCGGGATACGCAGTATTTT | CASSQGGARDTQYF
TRBJ1-2 | TRBV2 | - | TRBD1 | TGTGCCAGCAGTCGACAGGGACCATATGGCTACACCTTC | CASSRQGPYGYTF
TRBJ2-3 | TRBV7-9 | - | - | TGTGCCAGCAGCTTAGGGGAGGTCAGGGATGGAGATACGCAGTATTTT | CASSLGEVRDGDTQYF
TRBJ2-3 | TRBV19 | - | TRBD1 | TGTGCCGCTTCCGGACAGGGCCCTCGGGATACGCAGTATTTT | CAASGQGPRDTQYF
TRBJ1-4 | TRBV20-1 | few | - | TGCAGTGCTTTTTTACAGGAAAAACTGTTTTTT | CSAFLQEKLFF
TRBJ1-1 | TRBV5-8 | - | TRBD1 | TGTGCCAGCAGCTTTGGGGACAGCAAAAACACTGAAGCTTTCTTT | CASSFGDSKNTEAFF
TRBJ1-2 | TRBV6-5 | - | - | TGTGCCAGCAGAGCGGGACGGAACTATGGCTACACCTTC | CASRAGRNYGYTF
TRBJ1-5 | TRBV6-1 | - | - | TGTGCCAGCAGTGAATGGGGGGGCAATCAGCCCCAGCATTTT | CASSEWGGNQPQHF
TRBJ2-1 | TRBV19 | - | TRBD2 | TGTGCCAGTAGTATGGGGGGGAATGAGCAGTTCTTC | CASSMGGNEQFF
TRBJ2-5 | TRBV7-3 | few | TRBD1 | TGTGCCAGCAGCCAGGGGGCCCAAGAGACCCAGTACTTC | CASSQGAQETQYF
TRBJ2-3 | TRBV27 | - | TRBD1 | TGTGCCAGCAGTCCGACAGGGAGCAATACGCAGTATTTT | CASSPTGSNTQYF
TRBJ2-5 | TRBV9 | - | - | TGTGCCAGCAGCCCGGGACTTCAACAAGAGACCCAGTACTTC | CASSPGLQQETQYF
TRBJ1-5 | TRBV2 | - | - | TGTGCCAGCAGTGGGGGTTTGACAGGATCGGGACAGCCCCAGCATTTT | CASSGGLTGSGQPQHF
TRBJ1-5 | TRBV19 | - | - | TGTGCCAGTAGTATACTGGGGGGGGTAAATCAGCCCCAGCATTTT | CASSILGGVNQPQHF
TRBJ2-3 | TRBV7-3 | - | - | TGTGCCAGCAGCTCCACGGGTTCTTCGGATACGCAGTATTTT | CASSSTGSSDTQYF
TRBJ2-1 | TRBV6-1 | - | - | TGTGCCAGCAGCCTTTCCACCGGAGGAGGGTTCTTC | CASSLSTGGGFF
TRBJ2-1 | TRBV7-2 | - | TRBD2 | TGTGCCAGCAGTAGCGGGGGGCCCTACAATGAGCAGTTCTTC | CASSSGGPYNEQFF
TRBJ1-6 | TRBV4-3 | - | - | TGCGCCAGCAGCCAAGCAGCGAGCTCCTATAATTCACCCCTCCACTTT | CASSQAASSYNSPLHF
TRBJ2-7 | TRBV7-2 | - | TRBD1 | TGTGCCAGCAGCCCATGGACAGGGACCTACGAGCAGTACTTC | CASSPWTGTYEQYF
TRBJ1-2 | TRBV6-5 | - | - | TGTGCCGCGAGGGGGTCCTATGGCTACACCTTC | CAARGSYGYTF
TRBJ1-4 | TRBV11-1 | few | TRBD1 | TGTGCCAGCAGCCCGACGTCGACAGGGGGTAATGAAAAACTGTTTTTT | CASSPTSTGGNEKLFF
TRBJ1-2 | TRBV9 | - | TRBD1 | TGTGCCAGCAATATTAGGACAGGGGATTTAGCCTTC | CASNIRTGDLAF